This TCR beta chain appears in the sequencing data of a study of CD8 T cells in Susac syndrome. CD8+ and CD4+ blood T cells underwent TCR beta sequencing. The multiple sclerosis control group was made up of treatment-naive patients with stable or active relapsing-remitting disease. TEMRA cells were FACS-enriched, while CD8+ and CD4+ T cells were negatively isolated. Germline V gene sequence: CDR1 LGHDT, CDR2 YNNKEL (reference sequence). V trimming: 4 bases; J trimming: 4 bases; junction bases outside the gene matches: 10. The CDR3 runs to 18 residues. Random-hexamer reverse transcription was applied to roughly 0.5 to 1 ug RNA. The immunoSEQ assay covered 54 Vbeta and 13 Jbeta segments for CDR3. TCRdb analysed the immunoSEQ multiplex PCR reads with MiXCR anew, one entry per CDR3 protein. The data contain about 200,000 distinct CDR3 sequences, roughly 94% of them seen just once; the ten biggest clones take up approximately 0.08%.

This sequence joins TRBV3-1 and TRBJ2-2; 12 bases fit TRBD1. The sample consisted of CD4+ T cells from PBMCs. The receptor was derived from a human donor with multiple sclerosis. Here the CDR3 reads CASSPSGTGGSSTGELFF. CDR3 sequence (DNA): TGTGCCAGCAGCCCCTCCGGGACAGGGGGCTCTAGCACCGGGGAGCTGTTTTTT.